The TCR beta chain described here comes from a study of T cell repertoires in cytomegalovirus infection (dated by TCRdb to between 2017 and 2020). Describing the broader study: Recently identified HLA-C-restricted CMV epitopes, whose presentation resists viral immunomodulation, were targeted by peptide stimulations together with well-studied HLA-B-restricted epitopes. The HLA type of each donor mattered for the analysis, because public TCR beta signatures pointed to carriage of CMV infection along with the matching HLA type. Summary of the overall study and its limitations: The ex vivo response was dominated by HLA-C-restricted CMV-specific TCR beta clonotypes, which also provided the single most frequent clonotype in two of eight donors. Carriers of CMV infection plus the relevant HLA type were discriminated by the cumulative frequency of public TCR beta family members in the study cohort and in an independent approximately 360-donor cohort.

This clonotype was counted a few times. Its antigen is still unknown. Base qualities are not at hand, and no much larger clone is one base apart. The germline V gene (reference sequence) gives CDR1 as SEHNR and CDR2 as FQNEAQ. The CDR3 contains 15 residues, cysteine and phenylalanine counted. CDR3 DNA only is kept here, 45 bases in frame from base 1. The junction shows trimming of 2 bases on V and 4 bases on J, plus 13 bases between the germline ends. TCRdb lists the instrument as Illumina HiSeq 1500. The raw public data were reprocessed by TCRdb itself: fastp quality trimming at Q25, MiXCR clonotype calling, in-frame beta chains only. Each entry merges the rows of one CDR3 protein and shows their most common DNA and genes. The sample yields about 360,000 distinct CDR3 sequences; about 35% were counted once. The biggest ten clones account for about 13% of the sample. The treatment or condition label, as the study defines it: in vitro stimulation with specific CMV peptide epitopes to enrich CMV-specific T cells.

Specimen: cultured PBMCs, collected from culture after CMV antigen stimulation. This clonotype originated in a human donor in good health (CMV status not recorded). Some clones in this sample may be carry-over from other donors' samples. Rearrangement joined TRBV7-9 to TRBJ2-3, with TRBD2 tentatively as D gene (6 bases match). CDR3 reads: CASSLPLGSADTQYF. Read as DNA, the sequence is TGTGCCAGCAGCTTACCCCTCGGGAGCGCAGATACGCAGTATTTT.